Listed below are T cell receptor beta chains from one sample, sequenced in a study of T cell responses to AZD1222 COVID-19 vaccine. Repertoires were generated with immunoSEQ multiplex PCR, while TCRdb's copy carries only in-frame clones and drops some. The sample contains about 100,000 clones, more than 75% of which appear only once. This sample comprised peripheral blood, obtained on day 0 of MenACWY control vaccination. These receptors came from an adult in good health. Each CDR3 is given with its conserved first and last residue. D genes are given only for firm matches. Rows give clone size only sometimes, using once, few, many, or a class for an expanded clone.

d_gene | j_gene | abundance | v_gene | CDR3aa | CDR3nt
TRBD2 | TRBJ2-1 | . | TRBV27 | CASRLAGANEQFF | TGTGCCAGCCGGCTAGCGGGAGCCAATGAGCAGTTCTTC
. | TRBJ1-4 | once | TRBV18 | CASSQGNEKLFF | TGTGCCAGCTCACAGGGTAATGAAAAACTGTTTTTT
. | TRBJ2-7 | . | TRBV10-2 | CASISGRHSYEQYF | TGCGCCAGCATTTCGGGACGGCATTCCTACGAGCAGTACTTC
. | TRBJ2-7 | . | TRBV7-8 | CASNPDGSYEQYF | TGTGCCAGCAACCCGGACGGCTCCTACGAGCAGTACTTC
. | TRBJ1-1 | . | TRBV10-2 | CASRDEQGRGTEAFF | TGCGCCAGCAGAGACGAACAGGGAAGGGGCACTGAAGCTTTCTTT
. | TRBJ2-2 | . | TRBV5-1 | CASSLGLDRNTGELFF | TGCGCCAGCAGCTTGGGTCTGGACAGAAACACCGGGGAGCTGTTTTTT
. | TRBJ2-7 | . | TRBV20-1 | CSFRTPNEQYF | TGCAGTTTTAGGACTCCAAACGAGCAGTACTTC
TRBD2 | TRBJ2-2 | . | TRBV5-1 | CASSLVSGGTGELFF | TGCGCCAGCAGCTTGGTCAGCGGGGGGACCGGGGAGCTGTTTTTT
. | TRBJ1-1 | . | TRBV5-6 | CASRGYWDSSNTEAFF | TGTGCCAGCAGGGGGTACTGGGACTCCTCGAACACTGAAGCTTTCTTT
. | TRBJ1-4 | . | TRBV4-3 | CASSQGPGVDEKLFF | TGCGCCAGCAGCCAAGGGCCGGGGGTTGATGAAAAACTGTTTTTT
. | TRBJ1-5 | . | TRBV19 | CASSIFREANQPQHF | TGTGCCAGTAGTATCTTTAGGGAAGCGAATCAGCCCCAGCATTTT
. | TRBJ1-1 | once | TRBV7-8 | CASTPGQQNTEAFF | TGTGCGTCTACACCGGGGCAACAGAACACTGAAGCTTTCTTT
. | TRBJ1-5 | . | TRBV19 | CASSGPKEWNQPQHF | TGTGCCAGTAGCGGCCCGAAGGAATGGAATCAGCCCCAGCATTTT
TRBD2 | TRBJ2-1 | . | TRBV19 | CASENGVAGAGEQFF | TGTGCCAGCGAAAATGGGGTAGCGGGGGCGGGCGAGCAGTTCTTC
. | TRBJ1-4 | . | TRBV2 | CASSLLGGGNEKLFF | TGTGCCAGCAGTCTATTGGGGGGAGGCAATGAAAAACTGTTTTTT
. | TRBJ1-5 | . | TRBV6-5 | CASSSPYQPQHF | TGTGCCAGCAGTTCTCCCTATCAGCCCCAGCATTTT
. | TRBJ1-2 | . | TRBV6-4 | CASSDLPGDVVGYTF | TGTGCCAGCAGTGACCTGCCAGGGGACGTGGTTGGCTACACCTTC
. | TRBJ2-3 | . | TRBV29-1 | CSGLQWGDTQYF | TGCAGCGGTCTCCAATGGGGAGATACGCAGTATTTT
. | TRBJ1-5 | . | TRBV6-2/TRBV6-3 | CASSLRGVGQPQHF | TGTGCCAGCAGTTTACGGGGGGTTGGTCAGCCCCAGCATTTT
. | TRBJ2-7 | . | TRBV6-5 | CASRGGRYEQYF | TGTGCCAGCAGGGGGGGCCGTTACGAGCAGTACTTC
. | TRBJ1-5 | . | TRBV4-3 | CASSQDPAGDNQPQHF | TGCGCCAGCAGCCAAGACCCGGCGGGAGACAATCAGCCCCAGCATTTT
. | TRBJ1-3 | . | TRBV10-1 | CASSDLADSGNTIYF | TGCGCCAGCAGTGACCTCGCTGACTCTGGAAACACCATATATTTT
TRBD1 | TRBJ1-5 | . | TRBV28 | CASSTGAYQPQHF | TGTGCCAGCTCCACAGGGGCATATCAGCCCCAGCATTTT
. | TRBJ1-2 | . | TRBV5-4 | CASSLVVGRDYGYTF | TGTGCCAGCAGCTTGGTGGTAGGGAGGGACTATGGCTACACCTTC
TRBD1 | TRBJ2-7 | . | TRBV5-1 | CASSLAGQRTYEQYF | TGCGCCAGCAGCTTGGCGGGACAGCGAACCTACGAGCAGTACTTC
. | TRBJ2-2 | . | TRBV4-3 | CASSQEWAGNTGELFF | TGCGCCAGCAGCCAAGAGTGGGCAGGGAACACCGGGGAGCTGTTTTTT
. | TRBJ2-1 | . | TRBV29-1 | CSVDPGTSVNEQFF | TGCAGCGTTGACCCCGGGACATCGGTCAATGAGCAGTTCTTC
. | TRBJ1-5 | . | TRBV5-1 | CASSLAPNQPQHF | TGCGCCAGCAGCTTGGCCCCAAATCAGCCCCAGCATTTT
. | TRBJ2-2 | once | TRBV12-5 | CASGLWVRHTGELFF | TGTGCTAGTGGTTTGTGGGTCAGACACACCGGGGAGCTGTTTTTT
TRBD1 | TRBJ1-2 | . | TRBV19 | CASSIAGDRWHGYTF | TGTGCCAGTAGTATAGCAGGGGACAGGTGGCACGGCTACACCTTC
TRBD1 | TRBJ1-2 | once | TRBV28 | CASQPGQGVISYTF | TGTGCCAGCCAACCGGGACAGGGGGTTATCAGCTACACCTTC
. | TRBJ2-1 | . | TRBV24-1 | CATSEDYNEQFF | TGTGCCACCAGTGAAGACTACAATGAGCAGTTCTTC
. | TRBJ1-2 | . | TRBV7-2 | CASSQINYGYTF | TGTGCCAGCAGCCAGATAAACTATGGCTACACCTTC
. | TRBJ1-3 | . | TRBV4-3 | CASSQERGLSGNTIYF | TGCGCCAGCAGCCAAGAGAGAGGACTCTCTGGAAACACCATATATTTT
. | TRBJ1-3 | . | TRBV28 | CASSLWGLTVANTIYF | TGTGCCAGCAGTTTATGGGGACTTACGGTGGCAAACACCATATATTTT
. | TRBJ1-5 | once | TRBV6-5 | CASSSDPREPQHF | TGTGCCAGCAGTTCGGACCCTAGGGAGCCCCAGCATTTT
TRBD2 | TRBJ2-7 | . | TRBV5-5 | CASSLESGRAYEQYF | TGTGCCAGCAGCTTGGAGAGCGGGAGGGCCTACGAGCAGTACTTC
TRBD1 | TRBJ2-1 | once | TRBV2 | CASTRGQGYYNEQFF | TGTGCCAGCACAAGAGGACAGGGTTACTACAATGAGCAGTTCTTC
TRBD2 | TRBJ2-7 | . | TRBV9 | CASSVTSRASGRYEQYF | TGTGCCAGCAGCGTAACGTCGCGGGCTAGCGGGAGGTACGAGCAGTACTTC
. | TRBJ1-4 | . | TRBV3-1/TRBV3-2 | CASSQGARGEKLFF | TGTGCCAGCAGCCAGGGGGCTCGGGGTGAAAAACTGTTTTTT
TRBD1 | TRBJ2-2 | . | TRBV6-1 | CASRATGGTGELFF | TGTGCCAGCAGAGCCACAGGGGGCACCGGGGAGCTGTTTTTT
. | TRBJ1-1 | . | TRBV10-3 | CAITTDSRTEAFF | TGTGCCATCACAACGGACAGCAGGACTGAAGCTTTCTTT
TRBD2 | TRBJ2-1 | . | TRBV10-1 | CASSSQREVNEQFF | TGCGCCAGCAGTTCCCAGCGGGAGGTAAATGAGCAGTTCTTC
. | TRBJ1-3 | . | TRBV6-1 | CASSDGGPSGNTIYF | TGTGCCAGCAGTGATGGAGGGCCCTCTGGAAACACCATATATTTT
TRBD1 | TRBJ1-6 | . | TRBV19 | CASSILGQGVSYNSPLHF | TGTGCCAGTAGTATCCTGGGCCAGGGGGTCTCCTATAATTCACCCCTCCACTTT
. | TRBJ1-2 | . | TRBV7-2 | CASSPQTSANYGYTF | TGTGCCAGCAGCCCCCAGACGTCAGCTAACTATGGCTACACCTTC
. | TRBJ2-1 | few | TRBV19 | CASSVQQGQTYNEQFF | TGTGCCAGTAGTGTACAACAGGGTCAGACCTACAATGAGCAGTTCTTC
. | TRBJ2-3 | . | TRBV6-2/TRBV6-3 | CASSTGKNTDTQYF | TGTGCCAGCAGTACCGGGAAGAACACAGATACGCAGTATTTT
TRBD2 | TRBJ2-1 | . | TRBV6-6 | CASSPGPGLAGVGAYNEQFF | TGTGCCAGCAGTCCCGGGCCGGGACTAGCGGGAGTTGGGGCATACAATGAGCAGTTCTTC
. | TRBJ1-1 | . | TRBV6-1 | CASSEGRDLLRAFF | TGTGCCAGCAGTGAGGGCAGGGACCTCTTAAGGGCTTTCTTT
. | TRBJ1-3 | . | TRBV9 | CASSVVSSGNTIYF | TGTGCCAGCAGCGTAGTCAGCTCTGGAAACACCATATATTTT
. | TRBJ1-4 | . | TRBV28 | CASSQGPNNEKLFF | TGTGCCAGCAGCCAGGGACCTAATAATGAAAAACTGTTTTTT
. | TRBJ1-3 | . | TRBV6-2/TRBV6-3 | CASSHVRPGSGNTIYF | TGTGCCAGCAGTCACGTCCGACCGGGCTCTGGAAACACCATATATTTT